Sequencing of this T cell receptor beta chain was carried out in a study of blood T cell repertoires in COVID-19. Study summary: Material from acute and convalescent COVID-19 was sourced from the United States, Italy and Spain. Sources were T cells, B-cell-depleted T cells, or PBMCs; the material itself was cDNA or gDNA.

This clone was picked up a small number of times. Original methodology: Reference gene primer amplification gave nucleated cell count estimates. This table comes from immunoSEQ multiplex PCR, and its TCRdb copy is limited to in-frame clones, with some not included. That table supplies the V and J calls and clone size; D and trimming were determined from the DNA. The sample shows some 20,000 clones, 75% to 90% of them seen only once. The germline V gene encodes CDR1 SGHTA and CDR2 FQGNSA. The CDR3 has 15 residues. V lost 3 bases, J lost 7 bases, and 18 bases lay in between. Sequencing input: peripheral blood. The source is a woman over 75 with active or convalescent COVID-19. The chain has TRBV7-2 and TRBJ1-2, with D possibly matching TRBD1 (5 bases). CDR3 sequence (DNA): TGTGCCAGCAGCTTGGAAGGGGCGACCACCACTGGCTACACCTTC. This sequence encodes CASSLEGATTTGYTF.